Following are 6 T cell receptor beta chains from one sample sequenced in a study of shared clonotypes between healthy human individuals. The protocol was immunoSEQ multiplex PCR, while the TCRdb copy is restricted to in-frame clones and leaves out a portion. The sample shows fewer than 1.8 million clones, 98% of them seen only once. The sample was naive CD4+ T cells sorted from blood. The subset denotes: CD45RA+ positively selected. These receptors originate from a man aged 30 to 45 in good health.

With regard to this clone: The same CDR3 is also encoded by other DNA sequences in this sample. The chain links TRBV29-1 to TRBJ2-1; 13 bases agree with TRBD2. The V and J ends lost 4 bases and 1 base, in that order; junction bases with no gene match: 1. Germline lookup yields CDR1 SQVTM and CDR2 ANQGSEA. The CDR3 is made up of 15 amino acids. The CDR3 nucleotides read TGCAGCGTTGGGACTAGCGGGAGTTCCTACAATGAGCAGTTCTTC. This gives the protein CSVGTSGSSYNEQFF.

This rearrangement joins TRBV5-1 to TRBJ2-5; a possible D gene is TRBD2 (5 bases). Trimming stripped 4 bases from V and 4 bases from J, with 14 bases between. CDR1 is SGHRS, CDR2 YFSETQ, per germline. The CDR3 has 14 residues. The chain's CDR3 is CASSPEGSGETQYF. Here the CDR3 DNA reads TGCGCCAGCAGCCCCGAGGGAAGCGGAGAGACCCAGTACTTC.

The chain is built from TRBV6-1 and TRBJ2-7, with D perhaps TRBD1 (6 bases). This CDR3 region has 15 residues. V was pared by 6 bases and J by 0 bases, with 15 bases between. Germline values: CDR1 MNHNS, CDR2 SASEGT. The CDR3 here is CASRVQGTYSYEQYF. Here the CDR3 DNA reads TGTGCCAGCAGGGTACAGGGAACCTACTCCTACGAGCAGTACTTC.

J is TRBJ1-5 and V is TRBV5-6; a possible D gene is TRBD1 (6 bases). Per germline, CDR1 SGHDT and CDR2 YYEEEE. There are 16 residues in the CDR3. V lost 0 bases to trimming and J lost 3 bases, with 13 bases between them. The CDR3 spells CASSLGGTGHNQPQHF. The CDR3 DNA sequence: TGTGCCAGCAGCTTGGGGGGAACAGGGCACAATCAGCCCCAGCATTTT. Drawing the rest from reference TRBV5-6 and TRBJ1-5, the complete variable domain is DAGVTQSPTHLIKTRGQQVTLRCSPKSGHDTVSWYQQALGQGPQFIFQYYEEEERQRGNFPDRFSGHQFPNYSSELNVNALLLGDSALYLCASSLGGTGHNQPQHFGDGTRLSIL.

The chain has TRBV5-6 and TRBJ2-3; D gene unclear. The CDR3 runs to 14 residues. V lost 4 bases to trimming and J lost 2 bases, with 11 bases between them. Germline V gene sequence: CDR1 SGHDT, CDR2 YYEEEE. Here the CDR3 reads CASSLLVNTDTQYF. The CDR3 bases are TGTGCCAGCAGCCTCCTAGTAAACACAGATACGCAGTATTTT.

The chain employs TRBV14 and TRBJ1-2; 7 bases line up with TRBD1. Germline loops: CDR1 SGHDN, CDR2 FVKESK. J lost 4 bases, V lost 3 bases, and 2 bases had no gene match. This CDR3 is 13 amino acids long. The CDR3 coding sequence is TGTGCCAGCAGCCAGACAGGGACCTATGGCTACACCTTC. Protein product: CASSQTGTYGYTF.